A selection of T cell receptor beta chains follows, all from one sample in a study of identical twins. A single record per CDR3 protein comes from TCRdb applying MiXCR to the 5' RACE reads. The sample records 350,000 or so distinct CDR3 sequences, more than 9% being singletons. The data were also submitted as part of a second study, on yellow fever vaccine responses in identical twins.

The sample comprised CD8+ T cells sorted from blood. Source of these receptors: a young woman in good health. The CDR3 runs from the conserved cysteine through the conserved F or W. A D gene is named only where the DNA matches it firmly. A row's size may be missing; if present it is once, few, many or a size class.

CSASLVAGGRETQYF TGCAGTGCTAGTCTCGTAGCGGGAGGGCGTGAGACCCAGTACTTC few TRBJ2-5 TRBD2 TRBV20-1
CASSLKGQGSEQYF TGTGCCAGCAGCTTAAAGGGACAGGGTAGCGAGCAGTACTTC many TRBJ2-7 TRBD1 TRBV7-9
CASSQSGLAGNEQFF TGCGCCAGCAGCCAGTCGGGACTAGCGGGCAATGAGCAGTTCTTC NA TRBJ2-1 TRBD2 TRBV4-1
CASSLRDRGPYEQYF TGTGCCAGCAGTTTAAGGGACAGGGGACCCTACGAGCAGTACTTC many TRBJ2-7 TRBD1 TRBV12-3/TRBV12-4
CASSEGSFYEQYF TGTGCCAGCAGTGAAGGGTCCTTCTACGAGCAGTACTTC NA TRBJ2-7 NA TRBV2
CASSQATAGYEQYF TGTGCCAGCAGTCAAGCAACGGCCGGCTACGAGCAGTACTTC NA TRBJ2-7 NA TRBV7-6
CASSQDLTGNYGYTF TGCGCCAGCAGCCAGGACTTGACAGGCAACTATGGCTACACCTTC many TRBJ1-2 NA TRBV5-1
CSASTGTHGGSYNEQFF TGCAGTGCTAGTACCGGGACCCACGGGGGATCCTACAATGAGCAGTTCTTC NA TRBJ2-1 NA TRBV20-1
CASSIGLAEYNEQFF TGTGCCAGCAGCATTGGACTAGCGGAGTACAATGAGCAGTTCTTC NA TRBJ2-1 TRBD2 TRBV9
CASATNTEAFF TGTGCCAGCGCGACGAACACTGAAGCTTTCTTT many TRBJ1-1 NA TRBV12-3/TRBV12-4
CSARAKYTNSPLHF TGCAGTGCTAGAGCAAAGTATACCAATTCACCCCTCCACTTT NA TRBJ1-6 NA TRBV20-1
CASSQDLGGRGNEQFF TGTGCCAGCAGCCAAGATCTCGGGGGCCGAGGCAATGAGCAGTTCTTC few TRBJ2-1 NA TRBV3-1
CASSLTTGGELFF TGTGCCAGCAGTTTAACAACAGGAGGGGAGCTGTTTTTT NA TRBJ2-2 NA TRBV27
CASSQDSNYGYTF TGTGCCAGCTCACAGGACAGCAACTATGGCTACACCTTC NA TRBJ1-2 NA TRBV18
CASSTGRERETQYF TGTGCCAGCAGCACTGGTAGGGAAAGAGAAACCCAGTACTTC NA TRBJ2-5 NA TRBV7-6
CASPDGENTEAFF TGTGCCAGCCCGGACGGGGAGAACACTGAAGCTTTCTTT few TRBJ1-1 NA TRBV2
CASSFALAGDVYEQYF TGTGCCAGCAGTTTCGCCCTAGCGGGAGACGTCTACGAGCAGTACTTC NA TRBJ2-7 TRBD2 TRBV28
CASSQELGLTSTDTQYF TGTGCCAGCAGCCAAGAATTAGGACTGACTAGCACAGATACGCAGTATTTT NA TRBJ2-3 NA TRBV3-1
CASSEIRFGETQYF TGCGCCAGCAGTGAGATAAGGTTCGGAGAGACCCAGTACTTC NA TRBJ2-5 NA TRBV10-2
CASRGTNRSYNEQFF TGTGCCAGCAGGGGGACTAACAGATCCTACAATGAGCAGTTCTTC NA TRBJ2-1 TRBD2 TRBV12-3/TRBV12-4
CACSYGQRDEQFF TGTGCCTGCAGCTACGGACAGAGGGATGAGCAGTTCTTC NA TRBJ2-1 NA TRBV12-3/TRBV12-4
CASSSSGGYGYTF TGTGCCAGCAGTAGTTCAGGAGGATATGGCTACACCTTC NA TRBJ1-2 NA TRBV6-1
CSARQRTGSPLHF TGCAGTGCTAGACAGCGAACGGGATCACCCCTCCACTTT few TRBJ1-6 NA TRBV20-1